A single sample is the source of the 27 T cell receptor beta chains below, sequenced in a study of T-cell memory formation after mild COVID-19. MiXCR, applied by TCRdb to the 5' RACE reads, yields one record per CDR3 protein. The data contain around 340,000 distinct CDR3 sequences, 13% to 15% of them seen just once; the ten biggest clones take up roughly a fifth. The sequenced material came from PBMCs or a T cell subset sorted from them (not recorded which). The receptors here all came from a man aged 18 to 29 who had mild COVID-19 (a few samples of this study predate the infection). Cell type and time point are not known.

This clonotype is labeled medium-sized. This chain uses TRBV30 with TRBJ1-1; D ambiguous. Per germline, CDR1 GTSNPN and CDR2 SVGIG (reference sequence). Trimming removed 0 bases at V and 2 bases at J, with 7 bases between. CDR3 size: 13 residues. Here the CDR3 DNA reads TGTGCCTGGAGTGTTGAGGGCAACACTGAAGCTTTCTTT. Translating it yields CAWSVEGNTEAFF.

This clonotype came up a few times. This rearrangement joins TRBV12-3 or TRBV12-4 to TRBJ2-5; a possible D gene is TRBD2 (5 bases). The germline V and J ends were trimmed by 7 bases and 3 bases, with 18 bases remaining between them. This CDR3 is 15 amino acids long. The CDR3 DNA follows: TGTGCCAGCATGAGGGAGCGGAACTCTGAAGAGACCCAGTACTTC. Residues: CASMRERNSEETQYF.

The V and J genes are TRBV6-6 and TRBJ1-2; no clear D. CDR3 length: 12 residues. V lost 7 bases and J lost 5, with 11 bases in between. Germline CDR1 reads MNHNY; CDR2 reads SVGAGI (reference sequence). The chain's CDR3 is CASNRGAYGYTF. CDR3 in DNA: TGTGCCAGCAATCGGGGAGCATATGGCTACACCTTC.

The table lists this clonotype with a few counts. The chain carries TRBV10-3 and TRBJ2-2; D is undetermined. CDR1 is ENHRY and CDR2 is SYGVKD in the germline V gene. V was cut by 8 bases and J by 7 bases, with 11 bases left in between. CDR3 length: 12 residues. The CDR3 is CAIGELGGELFF. The CDR3 DNA follows: TGTGCCATCGGCGAATTGGGCGGGGAGCTGTTTTTT.

The chain links TRBV20-1 to TRBJ1-1, with D uncertain. V lost 1 base and J 0 bases, leaving 9 bases between the germline ends. CDR1 and CDR2 (germline): DFQATT, SNEGSKA (reference sequence). The CDR3 runs to 14 residues. The CDR3 spells CSARVPSMNTEAFF. The CDR3, as DNA: TGCAGTGCTAGAGTCCCCAGCATGAACACTGAAGCTTTCTTT.

This clonotype was counted a few times. The chain couples TRBV5-1 to TRBJ1-2, with 8 bases aligning to TRBD1. V was pared by 0 bases and J by 4 bases, with 5 bases of the junction left unmatched. Looked up from germline, CDR1 is SGHRS and CDR2 is YFSETQ. The CDR3 extends over 15 amino acids. In DNA, the CDR3 is TGCGCCAGCAGCTTGGTAGGGACAGGCTTCTATGGCTACACCTTC. Amino acid sequence: CASSLVGTGFYGYTF.

The chain has TRBV9 and TRBJ2-1; no firm D call. The V gene lost 2 bases and the J gene lost 1 base, with 10 bases spanning the gap. Germline CDR1 SGDLS, CDR2 YYNGEE. The CDR3 is 15 residues long. Written as DNA, the CDR3 is TGTGCCAGCAGCGTCGAGATGGGTTCCTACAATGAGCAGTTCTTC. Protein: CASSVEMGSYNEQFF.

The V gene is TRBV20-1, the J gene TRBJ2-7, with D possibly matching TRBD1 (5 bases). Trimming removed 4 bases from V and 5 bases from J, with 18 bases in between. Per the germline V gene, CDR1 is DFQATT and CDR2 is SNEGSKA (reference sequence). The length of the CDR3 is 14 residues. In DNA, the CDR3 is TGCAGTGCTACCCCCATCCAGGGTGACGACGAGCAGTACTTC. Translation: CSATPIQGDDEQYF.

This chain connects TRBV15 to TRBJ2-1, with 8 positions matching TRBD2. Germline CDR1 LNHNV, CDR2 YYDKDF (reference sequence). There are 13 residues in the CDR3. V lost 8 bases to trimming and J lost 4 bases; unmatched junction nucleotides: 4. The chain's CDR3 is CATAGGVYNEQFF. DNA for the CDR3: TGTGCCACCGCGGGGGGAGTGTACAATGAGCAGTTCTTC.

V and J are TRBV11-2 and TRBJ1-1, with no clear D. CDR3 length: 12 amino acids. Germline V CDR1 and CDR2: SGHAT, FQNNGV. Trimming pared 2 bases from V and 8 bases from J, leaving 9 bases between. The CDR3 bases are TGTGCCAGCAGCTTACAGACCAGGGAAGCTTTCTTT. The encoded protein is CASSLQTREAFF.

Only a few counts were recorded for this clonotype. The CDR3 sequence: CASSPGVNKQFF. CDR3 bases: TGTGCCAGCAGCCCCGGGGTCAACAAGCAGTTCTTC. The chain has TRBV6-5 and TRBJ2-1; possibly TRBD2 for D (5 bases). The V end lost 6 bases, the J end lost 11 bases, and 14 bases lay between the germline ends. The CDR3 is 12 residues long. The germline gives CDR1 MNHEY, CDR2 SVGAGI.

With respect to this clonotype: A junction end diverges from the germline sequence, so it may reflect a read error. The chain joins TRBV5-4 to TRBJ1-2, with TRBD1 as a possible D gene (6 bases). The CDR3 has 12 amino acids. Germline V gene lookup returns CDR1 SGHNT and CDR2 YYREEE (reference sequence). The CDR3 sequence is CASSLYRASSSF. The CDR3 DNA is TGTGCCAGCAGCTTGTACAGGGCCTCAAGTTCTTTC. The full variable domain, completed using reference TRBV5-4 and TRBJ1-2, is ETGVTQSPTHLIKTRGQQVTLRCSSQSGHNTVSWYQQALGQGPQFIFQYYREEENGRGNFPPRFSGLQFPNYSSELNVNALELDDSALYLCASSLYRASSSFGSGTRLTVV.

This chain connects TRBV24-1 to TRBJ2-1; perhaps TRBD1 as D (5 bases). The CDR3 totals 16 residues. Trimming stripped 5 bases from V and 3 bases from J, with 16 bases between. Germline lookup yields CDR1 KGHDR and CDR2 SFDVKD. CDR3 coding DNA: TGTGCCACCAGTGGTTCTGGCAGGGTGGGCTACAATGAGCAGTTCTTC. Its translation: CATSGSGRVGYNEQFF.

A few counts support this clonotype. The gene calls are TRBV5-1 and TRBJ1-1, with a tentative D call TRBD1 (5 bases). Trimming took 3 bases from V and 7 from J, leaving 13 bases between them. This CDR3 is built from 13 residues. Germline V CDR1 and CDR2: SGHRS, YFSETQ. The CDR3 loop reads CASSSGRIVEAFF. CDR3 in DNA: TGCGCCAGCAGCTCGGGACGGATCGTTGAAGCTTTCTTT.

CDR3 in amino acids: CASSLSGDSTDTQYF. CDR3 bases: TGTGCCAGCAGCCTTAGCGGGGATAGCACAGATACGCAGTATTTT. V is TRBV3-1 and J is TRBJ2-3; 8 bases match TRBD2. Germline lookup yields CDR1 LGHDT and CDR2 YNNKEL (reference sequence). Trimming at V came to 4 bases and at J to 0 bases, leaving 3 bases not matched to a gene. The CDR3 sequence is 15 residues long.

This clonotype was counted only a few times. This rearrangement joins TRBV7-9 to TRBJ2-2; D remains unclear. V gave up 7 bases and J gave up 0 bases, with 24 bases separating them. The CDR3 spans 19 residues. CDR1 is SEHNR, CDR2 FQNEAQ, per germline (reference sequence). For the CDR3, the DNA is TGTGCCAGCACCCCGTTGGTGGCGGAAGCCAATTCGAACACCGGGGAGCTGTTTTTT. Translating gives CASTPLVAEANSNTGELFF. The full variable domain, completed using reference TRBV7-9 and TRBJ2-2, is DTGVSQNPRHKITKRGQNVTFRCDPISEHNRLYWYRQTLGQGPEFLTYFQNEAQLEKSRLLSDRFSAERPKGSFSTLEIQRTEQGDSAMYLCASTPLVAEANSNTGELFFGEGSRLTVL.

This clonotype was seen a handful of times. This chain links TRBV6-5 with TRBJ2-1, with TRBD1 matching over 7 bases. V lost 10 bases, J lost 8 bases, and 23 bases stayed unmatched. The CDR3 runs to 17 residues. Germline CDR1 reads MNHEY; CDR2 reads SVGAGI. CDR3 coding DNA: TGTGCCACCACAAAACGGACCAACCGGGACAGCTTCCATGAGCAGTTCTTC. Translation: CATTKRTNRDSFHEQFF.

This clonotype was seen ten or more times. The chain joins TRBV6-5 to TRBJ1-1, with 9 bases aligning to TRBD1. The V gene end was trimmed by 4 bases and the J gene end by 3 bases; junction bases not matched to a gene: 0. CDR3 length equals 13 residues. The germline V gene has CDR1 MNHEY and CDR2 SVGAGI. The CDR3: CASSWTGDTEAFF. The CDR3 bases are TGTGCCAGCAGTTGGACAGGGGACACTGAAGCTTTCTTT.

The rearrangement links TRBV7-3 to TRBJ1-1; tentatively, D is TRBD1 (5 bases). The CDR3 runs 13 residues. Germline V gene lookup returns CDR1 SGHTA and CDR2 FQGTGA. The V end lost 4 bases, the J end lost 8 bases, and 14 bases lay between the germline ends. The CDR3 loop is CASSSMGGLEAFF. The CDR3 DNA reads as TGTGCCAGCAGCTCCATGGGGGGACTAGAAGCTTTCTTT. Based on the CDR3 plus reference TRBV7-3 and TRBJ1-1, the full variable domain is GAGVSQTPSNKVTEKGKYVELRCDPISGHTALYWYRQSLGQGPEFLIYFQGTGAADDSGLPNDRFFAVRPEGSVSTLKIQRTERGDSAVYLCASSSMGGLEAFFGQGTRLTVV.

This clonotype was seen a few times. The chain recombines TRBV23-1 with TRBJ2-7; D unclear. TRBV23-1 falls under the ORF class, with uncertain function. The CDR3 spans 14 residues. The V end was cut by 6 bases, the J end by 5 bases, with 17 bases between. As DNA, the CDR3 is TGCGCCAGCAGGCCTCATGGCCCCGTCAACGAGCAGTACTTC. This gives the protein CASRPHGPVNEQYF.

This clonotype was observed many times. The rearrangement uses TRBV28 and TRBJ1-3; D might be TRBD1 (6 bases). The CDR3 has 15 amino acids. Trimming stripped 2 bases from V and 4 bases from J, with 12 bases between. Germline CDR1 MDHEN, CDR2 SYDVKM. The CDR3 coding sequence is TGTGCCAGCAGTTTAGCAGGGGCTCAAGGAAACACCATATATTTT. Its protein product is CASSLAGAQGNTIYF.

This chain connects TRBV7-6 to TRBJ2-5; 10 nucleotides align to TRBD2. V was clipped by 5 bases and J by 5 bases; unmatched bases: 14. The CDR3 contains 17 residues. Germline assignment: CDR1 SGHVS and CDR2 FNYEAQ. CDR3 loop: CASSPLVTSGWGETQYF. The CDR3 nucleotides are TGTGCCAGCAGCCCCCTCGTGACTAGCGGGTGGGGGGAGACCCAGTACTTC.

This clonotype was counted a few times. The rearrangement uses TRBV9 and TRBJ1-1, with D tentatively TRBD1 (5 bases). CDR3 size: 16 residues. Germline-derived CDR1 and CDR2 are SGDLS and YYNGEE. Trimming removed 2 bases from V and 5 bases from J, with 19 bases in between. The chain's CDR3 is CASSVRGVGPETEAFF. CDR3 bases: TGTGCCAGCAGCGTTAGGGGTGTGGGACCTGAGACTGAAGCTTTCTTT.

The genes are TRBV14 and TRBJ2-3, with 9 bases matching TRBD1. Looked up from germline, CDR1 is SGHDN and CDR2 is FVKESK. V shed 3 bases, J shed 3 bases, and the junction held 7 bases outside the gene matches. This CDR3 region has 16 residues. In nucleotides, the CDR3 is TGTGCCAGCAGCCAGTTTCTGGGACAGGGAACAGATACGCAGTATTTT. Translated: CASSQFLGQGTDTQYF.

The chain recombines TRBV5-6 with TRBJ2-3, with D perhaps matching TRBD2 (5 bases). Deletions cut 0 bases from V and 2 bases from J, with 10 bases between. Germline V lookup: CDR1 SGHDT, CDR2 YYEEEE. This CDR3 has 15 residues. CDR3 nucleotide sequence: TGTGCCAGCAGCTTGGTTAGGCGGGCCACAGATACGCAGTATTTT. This translates into CASSLVRRATDTQYF.

This clonotype was detected ten times or more. V usage is TRBV7-3 and J usage is TRBJ2-1, with D possibly TRBD1 on 5 matching bases. Trimming cost V 3 bases and J 2 bases, with 8 bases left between them. Germline CDR1 and CDR2: SGHTA and FQGTGA. This CDR3 spans 14 amino acids. The CDR3 is CASSLQGPYNEQFF. For the CDR3, the DNA is TGTGCCAGCAGCTTGCAGGGCCCCTACAATGAGCAGTTCTTC.

The CDR3 nucleotides read TGCAGTGCGGTGCCGGGGTTGAGCAATCAGCCCCAGCATTTT. Residues: CSAVPGLSNQPQHF. The chain couples TRBV20-1 to TRBJ1-5; D remains unclear. Trimming stripped 6 bases from V and 1 base from J, with 13 bases between. CDR3 length: 14 amino acids. Per the germline V gene, CDR1 is DFQATT and CDR2 is SNEGSKA (reference sequence).